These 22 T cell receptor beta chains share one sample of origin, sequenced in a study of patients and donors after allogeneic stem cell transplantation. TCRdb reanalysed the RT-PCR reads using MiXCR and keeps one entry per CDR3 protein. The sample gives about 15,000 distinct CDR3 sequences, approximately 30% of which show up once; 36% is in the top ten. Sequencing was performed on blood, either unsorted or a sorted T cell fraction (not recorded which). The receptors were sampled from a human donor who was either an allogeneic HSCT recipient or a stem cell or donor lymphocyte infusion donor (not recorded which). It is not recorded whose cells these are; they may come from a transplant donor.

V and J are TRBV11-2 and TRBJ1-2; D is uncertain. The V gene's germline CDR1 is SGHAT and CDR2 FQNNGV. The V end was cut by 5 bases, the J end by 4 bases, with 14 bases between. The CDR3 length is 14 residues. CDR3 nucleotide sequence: TGTGCCAGCAGCCAAACTGACCCTCTCTATGGCTACACCTTC. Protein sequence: CASSQTDPLYGYTF.

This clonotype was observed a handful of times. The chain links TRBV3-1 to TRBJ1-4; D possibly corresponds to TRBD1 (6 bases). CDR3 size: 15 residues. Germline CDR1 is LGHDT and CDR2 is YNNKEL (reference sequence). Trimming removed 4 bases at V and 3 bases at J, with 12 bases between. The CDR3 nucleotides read TGTGCCAGCAGCCTCACAGGGAACCCTAATGAAAAACTGTTTTTT. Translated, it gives CASSLTGNPNEKLFF.

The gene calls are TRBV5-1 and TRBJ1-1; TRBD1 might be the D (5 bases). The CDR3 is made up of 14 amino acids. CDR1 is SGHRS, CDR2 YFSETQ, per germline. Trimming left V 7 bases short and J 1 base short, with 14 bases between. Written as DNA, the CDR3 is TGCGCCAGCTCCCCGACAGTCTCGAACACTGAAGCTTTCTTT. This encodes CASSPTVSNTEAFF.

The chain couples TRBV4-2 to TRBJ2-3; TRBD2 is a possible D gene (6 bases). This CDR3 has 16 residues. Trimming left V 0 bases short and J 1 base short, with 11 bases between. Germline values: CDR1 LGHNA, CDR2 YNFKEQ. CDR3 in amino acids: CASSQDFTGGTDTQYF. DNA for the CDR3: TGTGCCAGCAGCCAAGACTTTACGGGGGGCACAGATACGCAGTATTTT.

CDR3 nucleotides: TGTGCCAGCTCACGGGCTACCGGGACAGCACATCGCAATGAGCAGTTCTTC. Its translation is CASSRATGTAHRNEQFF. This sequence joins TRBV18 and TRBJ2-1; 7 bases align to TRBD1. V was clipped by 4 bases and J by 6 bases; unmatched bases: 15. The CDR3 is made up of 17 amino acids. Germline CDR1 is KGHSH and CDR2 is LQKENI.

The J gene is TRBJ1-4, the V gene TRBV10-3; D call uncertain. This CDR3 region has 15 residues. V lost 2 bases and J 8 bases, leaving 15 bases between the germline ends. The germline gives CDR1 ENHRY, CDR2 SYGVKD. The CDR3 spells CAISEGQGLTEKLFF. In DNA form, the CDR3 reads TGTGCCATCAGTGAGGGCCAAGGGCTTACAGAAAAACTGTTTTTT.

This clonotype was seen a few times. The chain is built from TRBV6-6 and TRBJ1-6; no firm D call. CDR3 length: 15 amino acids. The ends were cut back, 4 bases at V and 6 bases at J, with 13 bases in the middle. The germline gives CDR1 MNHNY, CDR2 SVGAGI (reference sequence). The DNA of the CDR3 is TGTGCCAGCAGTTGGCTCGATGATTTTAATTCACCCCTCCACTTT. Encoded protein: CASSWLDDFNSPLHF.

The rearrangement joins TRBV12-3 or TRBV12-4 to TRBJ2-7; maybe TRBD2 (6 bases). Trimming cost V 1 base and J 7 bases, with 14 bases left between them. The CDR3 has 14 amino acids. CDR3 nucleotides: TGTGCCAGCAGTTTAGGGGGGACTGGCCTGGAGCAGTACTTC. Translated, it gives CASSLGGTGLEQYF.

CDR3 residues: CASSQDREGDTEAFF. Written as DNA, the CDR3 is TGCGCCAGCAGCCAGGACAGGGAAGGGGACACTGAAGCTTTCTTT. The rearrangement uses TRBV4-3 and TRBJ1-1; 8 positions match TRBD1. Germline trimming cut 3 bases from V and 3 bases from J; bases unmatched to any gene: 6. CDR1 and CDR2 from the germline V gene are LGHNA and YSLEER. This CDR3 is 15 amino acids long.

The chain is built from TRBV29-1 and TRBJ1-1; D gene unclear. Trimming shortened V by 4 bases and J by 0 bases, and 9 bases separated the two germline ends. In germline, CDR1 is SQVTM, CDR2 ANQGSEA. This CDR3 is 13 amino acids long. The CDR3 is CSVVYPMNTEAFF. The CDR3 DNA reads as TGCAGCGTTGTCTACCCCATGAACACTGAAGCTTTCTTT.

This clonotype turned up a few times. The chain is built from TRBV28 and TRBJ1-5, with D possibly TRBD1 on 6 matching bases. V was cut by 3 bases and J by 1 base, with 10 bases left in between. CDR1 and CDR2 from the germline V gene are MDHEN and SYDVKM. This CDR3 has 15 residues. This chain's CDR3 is CASSFFRGSNQPQHF. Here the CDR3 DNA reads TGTGCCAGCAGTTTTTTCAGGGGAAGCAATCAGCCCCAGCATTTT. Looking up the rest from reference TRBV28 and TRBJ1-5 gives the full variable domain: DVKVTQSSRYLVKRTGEKVFLECVQDMDHENMFWYRQDPGLGLRLIYFSYDVKMKEKGDIPEGYSVSREKKERFSLILESASTNQTSMYLCASSFFRGSNQPQHFGDGTRLSIL.

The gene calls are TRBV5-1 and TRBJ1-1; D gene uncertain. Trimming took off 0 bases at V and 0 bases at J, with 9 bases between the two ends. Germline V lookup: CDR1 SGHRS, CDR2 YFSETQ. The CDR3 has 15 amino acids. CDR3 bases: TGCGCCAGCAGCTTGGATAGAGTTTTGAACACTGAAGCTTTCTTT. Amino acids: CASSLDRVLNTEAFF. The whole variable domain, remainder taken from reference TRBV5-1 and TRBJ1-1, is KAGVTQTPRYLIKTRGQQVTLSCSPISGHRSVSWYQQTPGQGLQFLFEYFSETQRNKGNFPGRFSGRQFSNSRSEMNVSTLELGDSALYLCASSLDRVLNTEAFFGQGTRLTVV.

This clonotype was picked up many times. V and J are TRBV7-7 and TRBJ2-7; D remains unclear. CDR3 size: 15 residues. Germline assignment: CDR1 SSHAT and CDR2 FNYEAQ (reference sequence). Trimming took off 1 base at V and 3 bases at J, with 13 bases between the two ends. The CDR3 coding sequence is TGTGCCAGCAGCTTAGTAGGTAGAGACGGCTACGAGCAGTACTTC. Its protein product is CASSLVGRDGYEQYF.

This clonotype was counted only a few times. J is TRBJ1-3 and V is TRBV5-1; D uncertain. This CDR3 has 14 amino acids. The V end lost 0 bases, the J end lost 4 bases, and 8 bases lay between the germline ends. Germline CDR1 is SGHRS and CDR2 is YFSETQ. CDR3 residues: CASSLDSIGNTIYF. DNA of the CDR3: TGCGCCAGCAGCTTGGACAGTATCGGAAACACCATATATTTT.

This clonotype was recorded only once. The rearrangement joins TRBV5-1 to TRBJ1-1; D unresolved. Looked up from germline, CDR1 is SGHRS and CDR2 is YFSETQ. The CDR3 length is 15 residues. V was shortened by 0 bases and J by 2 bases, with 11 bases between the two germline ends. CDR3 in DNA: TGCGCCAGCAGCTTGGCCGAGAGACACAACACTGAAGCTTTCTTT. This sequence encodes CASSLAERHNTEAFF.

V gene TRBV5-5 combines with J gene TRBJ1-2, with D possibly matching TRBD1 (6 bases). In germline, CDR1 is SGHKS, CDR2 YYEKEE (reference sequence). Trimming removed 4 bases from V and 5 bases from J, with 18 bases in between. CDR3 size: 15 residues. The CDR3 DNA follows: TGTGCCAGCAGCCCAGGGGCGAGTTGGGGGTATGGCTACACCTTC. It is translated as CASSPGASWGYGYTF.

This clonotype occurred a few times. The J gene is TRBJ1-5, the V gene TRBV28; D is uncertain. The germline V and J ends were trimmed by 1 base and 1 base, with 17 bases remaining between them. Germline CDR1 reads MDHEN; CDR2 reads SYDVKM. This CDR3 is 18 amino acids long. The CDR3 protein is CASSLLHFVDASNQPQHF. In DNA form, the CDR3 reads TGTGCCAGCAGTTTATTACACTTTGTCGACGCGAGCAATCAGCCCCAGCATTTT.

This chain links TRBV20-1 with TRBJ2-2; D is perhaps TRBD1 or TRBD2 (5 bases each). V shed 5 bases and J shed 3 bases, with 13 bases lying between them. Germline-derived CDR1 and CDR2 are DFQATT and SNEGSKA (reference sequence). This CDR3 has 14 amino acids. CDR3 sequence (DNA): TGCAGTGCTTCCCGGGGCCTACACACCGGGGAGCTGTTTTTT. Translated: CSASRGLHTGELFF.

For the CDR3, the DNA is TGTGCCAGCAGCCAAGTACCCCGGGGGAACACTGAAGCTTTCTTT. It yields the protein CASSQVPRGNTEAFF. The rearrangement joins TRBV4-2 to TRBJ1-1; D gene unclear. This CDR3 has 15 residues. Germline values: CDR1 LGHNA, CDR2 YNFKEQ. V lost 1 base and J 1 base, leaving 10 bases between the germline ends.

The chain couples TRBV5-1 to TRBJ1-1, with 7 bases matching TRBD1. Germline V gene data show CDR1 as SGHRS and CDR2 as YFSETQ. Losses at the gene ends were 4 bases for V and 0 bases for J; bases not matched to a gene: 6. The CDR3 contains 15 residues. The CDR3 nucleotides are TGCGCCAGCAGCCCGACCAGGGGGTTGAACACTGAAGCTTTCTTT. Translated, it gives CASSPTRGLNTEAFF.

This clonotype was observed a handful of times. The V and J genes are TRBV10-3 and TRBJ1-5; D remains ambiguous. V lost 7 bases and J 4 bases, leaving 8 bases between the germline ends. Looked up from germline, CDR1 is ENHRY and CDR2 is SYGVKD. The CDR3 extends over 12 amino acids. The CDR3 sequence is CAIKTANQPQHF. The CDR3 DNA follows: TGTGCCATCAAAACCGCAAATCAGCCCCAGCATTTT.

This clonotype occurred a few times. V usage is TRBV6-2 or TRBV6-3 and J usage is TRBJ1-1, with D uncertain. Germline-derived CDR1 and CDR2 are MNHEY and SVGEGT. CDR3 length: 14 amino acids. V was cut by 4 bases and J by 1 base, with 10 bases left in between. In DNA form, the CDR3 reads TGTGCCAGCAGTTCGAAGGGAGGGAACACTGAAGCTTTCTTT. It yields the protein CASSSKGGNTEAFF.